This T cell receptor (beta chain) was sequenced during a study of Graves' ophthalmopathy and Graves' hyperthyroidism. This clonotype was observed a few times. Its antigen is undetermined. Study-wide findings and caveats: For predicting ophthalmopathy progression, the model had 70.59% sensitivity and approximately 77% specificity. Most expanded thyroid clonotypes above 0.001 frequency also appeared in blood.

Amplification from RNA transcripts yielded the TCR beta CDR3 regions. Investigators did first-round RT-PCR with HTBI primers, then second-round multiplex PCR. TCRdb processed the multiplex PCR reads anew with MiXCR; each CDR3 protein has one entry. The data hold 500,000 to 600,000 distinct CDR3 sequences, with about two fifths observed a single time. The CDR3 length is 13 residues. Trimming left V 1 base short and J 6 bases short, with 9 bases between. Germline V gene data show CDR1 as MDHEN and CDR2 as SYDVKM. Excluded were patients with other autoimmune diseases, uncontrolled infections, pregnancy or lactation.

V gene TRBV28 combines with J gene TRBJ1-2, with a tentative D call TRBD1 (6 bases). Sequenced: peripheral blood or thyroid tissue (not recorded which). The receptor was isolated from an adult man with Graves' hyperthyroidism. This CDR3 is CASSLFSGDGYTF. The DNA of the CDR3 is TGTGCCAGCAGTTTATTTTCAGGGGATGGCTACACCTTC.